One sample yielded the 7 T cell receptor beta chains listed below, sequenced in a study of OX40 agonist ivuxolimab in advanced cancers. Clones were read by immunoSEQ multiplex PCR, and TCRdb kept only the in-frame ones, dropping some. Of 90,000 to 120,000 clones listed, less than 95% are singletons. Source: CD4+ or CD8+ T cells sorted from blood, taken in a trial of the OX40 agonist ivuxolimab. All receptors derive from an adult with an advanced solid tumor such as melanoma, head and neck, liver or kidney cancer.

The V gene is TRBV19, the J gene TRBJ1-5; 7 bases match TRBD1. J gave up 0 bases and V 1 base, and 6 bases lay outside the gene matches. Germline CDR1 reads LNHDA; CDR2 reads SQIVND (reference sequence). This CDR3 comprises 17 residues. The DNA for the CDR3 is TGTGCCAGTAGTATAGGACAGGGCCTTTATAGCAATCAGCCCCAGCATTTT. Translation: CASSIGQGLYSNQPQHF. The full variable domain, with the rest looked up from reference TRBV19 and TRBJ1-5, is DGGITQSPKYLFRKEGQNVTLSCEQNLNHDAMYWYRQDPGQGLRLIYYSQIVNDFQKGDIAEGYSVSREKKESFPLTVTSAQKNPTAFYLCASSIGQGLYSNQPQHFGDGTRLSIL.

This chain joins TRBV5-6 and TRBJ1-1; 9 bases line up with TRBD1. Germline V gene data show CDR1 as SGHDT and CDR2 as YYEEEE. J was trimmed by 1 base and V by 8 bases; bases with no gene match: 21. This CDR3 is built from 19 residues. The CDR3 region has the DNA TGTGCCAGTTTGCTTCTACAGGGGGCGATAGGTGTTAGGAACACTGAAGCTTTCTTT. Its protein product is CASLLLQGAIGVRNTEAFF.

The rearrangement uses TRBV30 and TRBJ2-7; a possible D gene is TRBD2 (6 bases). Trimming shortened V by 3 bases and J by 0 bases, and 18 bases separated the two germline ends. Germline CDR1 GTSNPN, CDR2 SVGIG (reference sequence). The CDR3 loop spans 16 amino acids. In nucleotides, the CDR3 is TGTGCCTGGAGGGGCCATACTAGCCTGGTCTCCTACGAGCAGTACTTC. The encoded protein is CAWRGHTSLVSYEQYF.

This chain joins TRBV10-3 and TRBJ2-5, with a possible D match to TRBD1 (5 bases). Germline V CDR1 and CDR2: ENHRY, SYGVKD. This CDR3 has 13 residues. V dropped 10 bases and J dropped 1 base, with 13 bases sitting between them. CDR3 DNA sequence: TGTGCCACCGCACAGGAGTTCCAAGAGACCCAGTACTTC. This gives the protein CATAQEFQETQYF.

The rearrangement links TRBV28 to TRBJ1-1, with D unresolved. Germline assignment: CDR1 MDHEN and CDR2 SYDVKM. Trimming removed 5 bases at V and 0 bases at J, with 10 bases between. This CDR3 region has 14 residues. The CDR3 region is CASSPLKMNTEAFF. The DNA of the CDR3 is TGTGCCAGCAGTCCCCTCAAGATGAACACTGAAGCTTTCTTT. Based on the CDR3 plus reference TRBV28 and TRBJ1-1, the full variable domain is DVKVTQSSRYLVKRTGEKVFLECVQDMDHENMFWYRQDPGLGLRLIYFSYDVKMKEKGDIPEGYSVSREKKERFSLILESASTNQTSMYLCASSPLKMNTEAFFGQGTRLTVV.

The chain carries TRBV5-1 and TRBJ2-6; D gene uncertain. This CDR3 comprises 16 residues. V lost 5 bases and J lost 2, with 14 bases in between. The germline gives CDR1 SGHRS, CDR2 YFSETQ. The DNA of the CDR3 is TGCGCCAGCAGTCCCCAGCCCCTTACTGGGGCCAACGTCCTGACTTTC. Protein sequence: CASSPQPLTGANVLTF.

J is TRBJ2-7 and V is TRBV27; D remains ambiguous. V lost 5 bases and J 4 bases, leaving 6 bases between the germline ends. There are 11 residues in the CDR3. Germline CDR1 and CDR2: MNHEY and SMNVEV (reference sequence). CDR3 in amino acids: CASSVGYEQYF. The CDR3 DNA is TGTGCCAGCAGTGTAGGGTACGAGCAGTACTTC.